These 7 T cell receptor beta chains came from one sample sequenced in a study of metastatic and nonmetastatic thyroid tumors. TCRdb re-clonotyped the PCR reads via MiXCR. This table has about 45,000 clones, about 4.2% appearing once. The entire patient cohort was treatment-naive prior to thyroid surgery. The sample consisted of blood. These receptor sequences come from a female donor with papillary thyroid cancer or a benign thyroid nodule (not recorded which). Some clones in this sample may be carry-over from other donors' samples.

By its share, this clone is medium-sized. V and J are TRBV27 and TRBJ1-2; the D is unclear. V lost 6 bases, J lost 2 bases, and 16 bases lay in between. Germline lookup yields CDR1 MNHEY and CDR2 SMNVEV (reference sequence). This CDR3 comprises 15 residues. The CDR3 sequence: CASSNGRVGNYGYTF. CDR3 in DNA: TGTGCCAGCAGCAATGGCCGTGTAGGGAACTATGGCTACACCTTC.

This clone was seen at least ten times. With a much larger clone just one base away, this may be a read error. Additional DNA sequences in this sample encode the identical CDR3. V and J are TRBV11-2 and TRBJ2-7, with TRBD1 matching over 10 bases. CDR1 and CDR2 (germline): SGHAT, FQNNGV. The CDR3 runs to 16 residues. J was trimmed by 5 bases and V by 4 bases; bases with no gene match: 11. The CDR3 sequence is CASSSLRGQGIHEQYF. Here the CDR3 DNA reads TGTGCCAGCAGCTCACTCCGGGGACAGGGGATCCACGAGCAGTACTTC.

This clone has at least ten counts. V and J are TRBV7-9 and TRBJ1-1; D gene ambiguous. Germline CDR1 is SEHNR and CDR2 is FQNEAQ (reference sequence). This CDR3 is built from 11 residues. Trimming cost V 4 bases and J 7 bases, with 7 bases left between them. The CDR3 nucleotides read TGTGCCAGCAGCTCTCTAATTGAAGCTTTCTTT. Protein product: CASSSLIEAFF.

This clone was counted a few times. The gene calls are TRBV5-1 and TRBJ2-1; 8 bases fit TRBD2. The CDR3 has 16 residues. V lost 4 bases to trimming and J lost 6 bases; unmatched junction nucleotides: 12. Per germline, CDR1 SGHRS and CDR2 YFSETQ. The CDR3, as DNA: TGCGCCAGCAGCCCGAGTGGGACTAGGGCCCTCAATGAGCAGTTCTTC. Its translation: CASSPSGTRALNEQFF.

In its sample, this clone was seen a few times. V and J are TRBV6-2 or TRBV6-3 and TRBJ2-7; 7 bases match TRBD1. The CDR3 runs 15 residues. Per the germline V gene, CDR1 is MNHEY and CDR2 is SVGEGT. The J segment lost 7 bases and the V segment lost 5 bases, leaving 14 bases of the junction unmatched. CDR3 region: CASSGVDRVGGEQYF. In DNA, the CDR3 is TGTGCCAGCAGTGGGGTAGACAGGGTGGGCGGGGAGCAGTACTTC.

This clone qualifies as medium-sized. V and J are TRBV6-2 or TRBV6-3 and TRBJ2-6, with D perhaps assigned TRBD1 or TRBD2 (5 bases each). Germline values: CDR1 MNHEY, CDR2 SVGEGT. The CDR3 spans 17 residues. V gave up 4 bases and J gave up 2 bases, with 15 bases separating them. CDR3 nucleotides: TGTGCCAGCAGTTTCGGGACGGAACGAACTGGGGCCAACGTCCTGACTTTC. Translating gives CASSFGTERTGANVLTF.

The chain is built from TRBV6-1 and TRBJ1-6; D ambiguous. Trimming removed 2 bases from V and 10 bases from J, with 15 bases in between. The CDR3 sequence is 15 residues long. Germline lookup yields CDR1 MNHNS and CDR2 SASEGT. The CDR3 DNA reads TGTGCCAGCAGTGAAACAGATGGAGGGAGCTCACCCCTCCACTTT. It is translated as CASSETDGGSSPLHF.